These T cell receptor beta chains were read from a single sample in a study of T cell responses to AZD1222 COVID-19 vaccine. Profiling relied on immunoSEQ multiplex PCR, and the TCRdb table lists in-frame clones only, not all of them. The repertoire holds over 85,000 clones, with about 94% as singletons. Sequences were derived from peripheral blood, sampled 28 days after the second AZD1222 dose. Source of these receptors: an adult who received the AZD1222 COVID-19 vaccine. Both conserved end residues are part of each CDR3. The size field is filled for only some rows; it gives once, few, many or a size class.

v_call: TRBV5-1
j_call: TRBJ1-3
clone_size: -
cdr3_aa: CASSRDASSGNTIYF

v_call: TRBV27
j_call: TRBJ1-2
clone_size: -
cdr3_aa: CASRPRDSYGYTF

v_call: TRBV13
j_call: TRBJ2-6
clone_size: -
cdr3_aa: CASSLGGPYSGANVLTF

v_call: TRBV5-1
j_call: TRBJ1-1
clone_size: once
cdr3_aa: CASSLPGGGNEAFF

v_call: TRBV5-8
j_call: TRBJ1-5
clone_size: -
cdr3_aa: CASNWGGQPQHF

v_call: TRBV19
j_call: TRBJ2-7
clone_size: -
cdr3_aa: CASSQFKFYEQYF

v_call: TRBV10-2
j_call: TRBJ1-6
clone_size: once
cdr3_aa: CASTQTNSPLHF

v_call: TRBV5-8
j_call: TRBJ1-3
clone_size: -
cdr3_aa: CASSLEYTISGNTIYF

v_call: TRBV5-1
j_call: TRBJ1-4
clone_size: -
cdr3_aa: CASSLGQFGEKLFF

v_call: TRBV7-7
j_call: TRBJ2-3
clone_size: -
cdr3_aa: CASSFVAGPGNTQYF

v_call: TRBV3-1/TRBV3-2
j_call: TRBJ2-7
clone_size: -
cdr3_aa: CASSQDVGSFVHEQYF

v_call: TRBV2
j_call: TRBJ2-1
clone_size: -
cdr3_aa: CASSNTGLAGNEQFF

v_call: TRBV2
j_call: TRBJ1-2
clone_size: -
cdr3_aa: CASKGTGGAKGGYTF

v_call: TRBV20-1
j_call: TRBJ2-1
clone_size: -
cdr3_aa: CSASLGPNNEQFF

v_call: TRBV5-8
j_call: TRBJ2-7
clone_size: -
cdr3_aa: CASSFSGTGGYEQYF

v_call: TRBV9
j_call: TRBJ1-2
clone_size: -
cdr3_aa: CASSGDRGRVKGYTF

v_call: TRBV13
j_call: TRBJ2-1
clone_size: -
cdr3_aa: CASSFVRARWDEQFF

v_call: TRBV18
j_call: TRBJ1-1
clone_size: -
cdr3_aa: CASSSPPTEAFF

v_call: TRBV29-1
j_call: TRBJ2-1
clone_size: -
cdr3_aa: CSVATSGSFDEQFF

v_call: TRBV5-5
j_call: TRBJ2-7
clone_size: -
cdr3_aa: CASSFKSGSYEQYF

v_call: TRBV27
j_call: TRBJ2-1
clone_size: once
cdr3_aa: CASSLFPPSSYNEQFF

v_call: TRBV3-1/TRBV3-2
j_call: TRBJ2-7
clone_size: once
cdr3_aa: CASSHSPGQGPYEQYF

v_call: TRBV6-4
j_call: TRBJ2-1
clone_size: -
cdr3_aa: CASSDLGTSGGAVNEQFF

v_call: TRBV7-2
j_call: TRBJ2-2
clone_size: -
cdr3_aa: CASSFLAGVDTGELFF

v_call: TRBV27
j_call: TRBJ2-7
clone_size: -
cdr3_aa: CASSPQLGYEQYF

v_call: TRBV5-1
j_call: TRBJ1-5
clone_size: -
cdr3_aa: CASSLGGKSNQPQHF

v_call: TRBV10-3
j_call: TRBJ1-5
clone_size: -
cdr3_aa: CAISDQPEPQHF

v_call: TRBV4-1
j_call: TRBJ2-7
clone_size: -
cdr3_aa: CASSQEEIGASYEQYF

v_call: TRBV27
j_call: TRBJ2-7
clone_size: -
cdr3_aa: CASSAGYEQYF